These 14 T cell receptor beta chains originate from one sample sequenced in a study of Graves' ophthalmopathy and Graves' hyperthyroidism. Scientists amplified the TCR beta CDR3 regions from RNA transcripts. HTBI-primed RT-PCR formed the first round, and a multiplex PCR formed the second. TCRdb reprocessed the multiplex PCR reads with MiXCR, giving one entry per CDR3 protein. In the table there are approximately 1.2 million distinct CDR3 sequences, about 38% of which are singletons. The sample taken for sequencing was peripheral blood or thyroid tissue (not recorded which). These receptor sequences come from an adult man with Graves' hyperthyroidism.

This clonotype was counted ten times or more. The CDR3 DNA is TGTGCCATCAGTGAGTCATTGGCGAGTGGAGAGACCCAGTACTTC. It encodes CAISESLASGETQYF. The chain is built from TRBV10-3 and TRBJ2-5, with no clear D. Trimming shortened V by 0 bases and J by 4 bases, and 12 bases separated the two germline ends. The CDR3 consists of 15 residues. Looked up from germline, CDR1 is ENHRY and CDR2 is SYGVKD.

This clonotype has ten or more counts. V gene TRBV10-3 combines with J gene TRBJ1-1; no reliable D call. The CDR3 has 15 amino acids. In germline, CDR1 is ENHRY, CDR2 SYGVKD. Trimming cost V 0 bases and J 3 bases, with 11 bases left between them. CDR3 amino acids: CAISESGISYTEAFF. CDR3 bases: TGTGCCATCAGTGAGTCGGGGATCTCATACACTGAAGCTTTCTTT.

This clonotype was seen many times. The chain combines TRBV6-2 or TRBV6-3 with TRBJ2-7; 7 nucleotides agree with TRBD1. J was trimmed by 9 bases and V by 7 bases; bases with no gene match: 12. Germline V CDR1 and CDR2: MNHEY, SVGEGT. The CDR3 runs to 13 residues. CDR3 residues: CASTSQGLGWQYF. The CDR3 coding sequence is TGTGCCAGCACCTCACAGGGGCTTGGGTGGCAGTACTTC.

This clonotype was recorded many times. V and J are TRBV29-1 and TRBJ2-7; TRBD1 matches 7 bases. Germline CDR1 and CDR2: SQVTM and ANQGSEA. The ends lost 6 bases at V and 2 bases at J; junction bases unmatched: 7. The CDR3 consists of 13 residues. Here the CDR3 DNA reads TGCAGCGTGAAAGGGACAGCCGCCTACGAGCAGTACTTC. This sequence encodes CSVKGTAAYEQYF.

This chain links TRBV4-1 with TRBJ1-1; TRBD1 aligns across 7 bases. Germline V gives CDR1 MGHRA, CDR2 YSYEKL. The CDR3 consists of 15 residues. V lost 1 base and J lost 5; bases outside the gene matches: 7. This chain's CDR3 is CASSQAETGMTEAFF. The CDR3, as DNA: TGCGCCAGCAGCCAAGCCGAGACAGGGATGACTGAAGCTTTCTTT.

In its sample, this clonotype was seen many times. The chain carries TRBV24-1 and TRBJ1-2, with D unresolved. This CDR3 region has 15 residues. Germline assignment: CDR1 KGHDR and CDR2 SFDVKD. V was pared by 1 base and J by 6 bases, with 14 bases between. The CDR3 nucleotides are TGTGCCACCAGTGATTTTGGAGCTGCGGTAGATGGCTACACCTTC. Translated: CATSDFGAAVDGYTF.

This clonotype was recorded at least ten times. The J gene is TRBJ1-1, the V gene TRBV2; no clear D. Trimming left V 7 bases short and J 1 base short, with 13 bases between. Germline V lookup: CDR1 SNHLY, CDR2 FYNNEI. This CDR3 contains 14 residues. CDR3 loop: CASTTDGKNTEAFF. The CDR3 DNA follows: TGTGCCAGCACCACGGACGGAAAGAACACTGAAGCTTTCTTT.

The CDR3 DNA sequence: TGTGCCAGTAGCAACCGGGGTTCCTATGGCTACACCTTC. Protein product: CASSNRGSYGYTF. This sequence joins TRBV19 and TRBJ1-2; no clear D. Germline V gene lookup returns CDR1 LNHDA and CDR2 SQIVND (reference sequence). The CDR3 has 13 amino acids. The V and J ends lost 6 bases and 4 bases respectively, with 12 bases between them.

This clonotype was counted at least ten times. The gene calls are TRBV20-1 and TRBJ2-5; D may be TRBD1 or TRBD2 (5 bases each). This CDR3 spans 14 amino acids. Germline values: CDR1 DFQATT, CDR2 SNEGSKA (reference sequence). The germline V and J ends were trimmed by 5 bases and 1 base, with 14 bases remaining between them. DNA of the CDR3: TGCAGTGCTCCAGCAGGGACGCGCCAAGAGACCCAGTACTTC. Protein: CSAPAGTRQETQYF.

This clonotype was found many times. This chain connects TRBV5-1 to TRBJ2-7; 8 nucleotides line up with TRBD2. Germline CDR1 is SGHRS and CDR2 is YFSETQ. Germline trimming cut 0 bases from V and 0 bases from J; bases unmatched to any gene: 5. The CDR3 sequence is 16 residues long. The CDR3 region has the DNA TGCGCCAGCAGCTTGGGAGGAAGCGGGAGCTCCTACGAGCAGTACTTC. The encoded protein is CASSLGGSGSSYEQYF.

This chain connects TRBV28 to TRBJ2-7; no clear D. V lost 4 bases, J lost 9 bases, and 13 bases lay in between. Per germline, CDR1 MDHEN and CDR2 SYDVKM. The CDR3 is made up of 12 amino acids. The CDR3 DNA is TGTGCCAGCAGTTCCACTCTATCGCGGCAGTACTTC. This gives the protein CASSSTLSRQYF.

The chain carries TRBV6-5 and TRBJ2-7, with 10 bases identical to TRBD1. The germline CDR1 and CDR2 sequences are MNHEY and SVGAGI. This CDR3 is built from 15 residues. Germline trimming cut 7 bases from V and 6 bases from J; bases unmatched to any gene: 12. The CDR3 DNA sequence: TGTGCCAGCATTTTAGACAGGGGGCCCTACCGCGAGCAGTACTTC. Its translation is CASILDRGPYREQYF.

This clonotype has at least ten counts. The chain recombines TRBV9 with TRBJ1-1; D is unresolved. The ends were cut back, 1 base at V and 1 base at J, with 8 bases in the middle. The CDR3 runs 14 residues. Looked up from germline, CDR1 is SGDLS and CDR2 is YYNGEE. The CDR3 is CASSVSHKNTEAFF. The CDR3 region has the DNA TGTGCCAGCAGCGTATCCCATAAGAACACTGAAGCTTTCTTT.

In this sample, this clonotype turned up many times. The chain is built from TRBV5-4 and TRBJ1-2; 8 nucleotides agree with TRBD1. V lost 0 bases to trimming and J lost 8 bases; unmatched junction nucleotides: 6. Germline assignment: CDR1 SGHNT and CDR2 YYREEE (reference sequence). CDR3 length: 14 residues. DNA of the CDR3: TGTGCCAGCAGCTTGGGACAGGGGCAAGTCGGCTACACCTTC. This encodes CASSLGQGQVGYTF. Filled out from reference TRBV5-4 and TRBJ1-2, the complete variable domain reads ETGVTQSPTHLIKTRGQQVTLRCSSQSGHNTVSWYQQALGQGPQFIFQYYREEENGRGNFPPRFSGLQFPNYSSELNVNALELDDSALYLCASSLGQGQVGYTFGSGTRLTVV.